What follows is one T cell receptor beta chain and its context. There is no known antigen for this receptor. There are no base qualities to consult, and no much larger clone falls within one base. Focal radiation therapy combined with CTLA-4 blockade (ipilimumab) was tested in patients with chemo-refractory metastatic non-small-cell lung cancer. The germline V gene sets CDR1 to SGHTA and CDR2 to FQGTGA. The CDR3, cysteine through phenylalanine, is 13 amino acids long. Only the CDR3 region is kept as DNA, spanning 39 bases read in frame from base 1. V ends up 1 base short and J 7 bases short, with an unmatched junction base count of 3. The data were obtained in a study of radiotherapy plus CTLA-4 blockade in lung cancer (dated by TCRdb to between 2018 and 2020). The study in broad terms: Among enrolled patients, 15% to 20% had an objective response and 25% to 40% reached disease control. The paper as a whole reports these results and caveats: After treatment with radiotherapy and ipilimumab, TCR clones that originated in tumors expanded in peripheral blood. Early dynamic changes in blood T cell clones, together with increased serum interferon-beta after radiation, were reported as the strongest predictors of response.

The library was made by the immunoSEQ multiplex PCR assay. TCRdb retrieved this table from immuneACCESS and kept in-frame rearrangements only. Not all clones are present; in checked studies, unresolved V genes account for under half, and no reason is known for the remainder. Present in this sample are around 100,000 clones, roughly four fifths of which were seen just once. The ten largest clones add up to 2.5% to 3.5% of the sample. This clonotype originated in a human donor with non-small cell lung cancer that progressed on radiotherapy plus ipilimumab. Some clones in this sample may be carry-over from other donors' samples. The chain was built from TRBV7-3 and TRBJ1-2; 7 bases in the middle match TRBD1. The specimen comprised peripheral blood, sampled from a patient treated with radiotherapy plus ipilimumab. The nucleotides are TGTGCCAGCAGCTTAAGACAGGGAGTTGGCTACACCTTC. It translates to CASSLRQGVGYTF.